Listed here are 26 T cell receptor beta chains from one sample, sequenced in a study of cytomegalovirus exposure and HLA in healthy donors. PCR used 60 Vbeta primers and 13 Jbeta primers. This table comes from immunoSEQ multiplex PCR, and its TCRdb copy is limited to in-frame clones, with some not included. The data contain 150,000 to 200,000 clones, more than 85% of them singletons. Sequenced input: PBMCs. The receptors stem from a woman younger than 30 in good health and CMV-seronegative.

The chain joins TRBV7-8 to TRBJ2-7, with TRBD2 identical over 15 bases. V shed 1 base and J 3 bases; nucleotides not matched to a gene: 4. Germline V gives CDR1 SGHVS, CDR2 FQNEAQ. The CDR3 covers 17 residues. Written as DNA, the CDR3 is TGTGCCAGCAGCTTAGTGGGACTAGCGGGAGGAAGCTACGAGCAGTACTTC. Translated, it gives CASSLVGLAGGSYEQYF.

The chain has TRBV2 and TRBJ2-7; D ambiguous. The germline CDR1 and CDR2 sequences are SNHLY and FYNNEI. The V end lost 4 bases, the J end lost 4 bases, and 14 bases lay between the germline ends. This CDR3 has 14 amino acids. The CDR3 is CASSAVVPSYEQYF. The CDR3 DNA reads as TGTGCCAGCAGTGCGGTAGTCCCATCTTACGAGCAGTACTTC. Together with reference TRBV2 and TRBJ2-7, the CDR3 gives the full variable domain: EPEVTQTPSHQVTQMGQEVILRCVPISNHLYFYWYRQILGQKVEFLVSFYNNEISEKSEIFDDQFSVERPDGSNFTLKIRSTKLEDSAMYFCASSAVVPSYEQYFGPGTRLTVT.

The chain is built from TRBV29-1 and TRBJ2-5; 13 nucleotides match TRBD2. J lost 0 bases, V lost 6 bases, and 13 bases had no gene match. The CDR3 consists of 18 residues. Germline CDR1 and CDR2: SQVTM and ANQGSEA. In DNA, the CDR3 is TGCAGCGTCGATGGGGGGGGACTAGCGGGAAGGTACCAAGAGACCCAGTACTTC. Residues: CSVDGGGLAGRYQETQYF. Based on the CDR3 plus reference TRBV29-1 and TRBJ2-5, the full variable domain is SAVISQKPSRDICQRGTSLTIQCQVDSQVTMMFWYRQQPGQSLTLIATANQGSEATYESGFVIDKFPISRPNLTFSTLTVSNMSPEDSSIYLCSVDGGGLAGRYQETQYFGPGTRLLVL.

The rearrangement links TRBV28 to TRBJ2-7; TRBD1 matches 12 bases. The J segment lost 5 bases and the V segment lost 6 bases, leaving 2 bases of the junction unmatched. Germline CDR1 and CDR2: MDHEN and SYDVKM. The CDR3 loop spans 13 amino acids. The CDR3 here is CASSGTGGHEQYF. For the CDR3, the DNA is TGTGCCAGCAGCGGGACAGGGGGCCACGAGCAGTACTTC.

The rearrangement uses TRBV6-1 and TRBJ1-5; 7 bases agree with TRBD1. V gave up 2 bases and J gave up 1 base; unmatched junction bases: 2. The length of the CDR3 is 15 residues. Looked up from germline, CDR1 is MNHNS and CDR2 is SASEGT. Here the CDR3 DNA reads TGTGCCAGCAGTGAAAGACAGGGAAGCAATCAGCCCCAGCATTTT. This translates into CASSERQGSNQPQHF.

J is TRBJ2-3 and V is TRBV5-1; the D gene is possibly TRBD2 (5 bases). The CDR3 loop spans 14 amino acids. V lost 6 bases and J lost 9, with 20 bases in between. Germline values: CDR1 SGHRS, CDR2 YFSETQ. This CDR3 is CASTVQPSADTQYF. The CDR3 bases are TGCGCCAGCACGGTTCAGCCCTCAGCGGACACGCAGTATTTT.

This chain links TRBV5-1 with TRBJ1-1; 7 nucleotides match TRBD1. This CDR3 is built from 15 residues. The V gene end was trimmed by 4 bases and the J gene end by 5 bases; junction bases not matched to a gene: 11. Germline assignment: CDR1 SGHRS and CDR2 YFSETQ. CDR3 amino acids: CASSLQGPVGTEAFF. The CDR3 DNA follows: TGCGCCAGCAGCCTACAGGGGCCTGTGGGGACTGAAGCTTTCTTT.

The chain is built from TRBV29-1 and TRBJ1-1, with a weak D call TRBD1 (5 bases). The length of the CDR3 is 12 residues. V lost 6 bases and J lost 1, with 9 bases in between. Looked up from germline, CDR1 is SQVTM and CDR2 is ANQGSEA. The CDR3 protein is CSVREANTEAFF. The CDR3 nucleotides read TGCAGCGTCAGGGAGGCGAACACTGAAGCTTTCTTT.

The genes are TRBV29-1 and TRBJ2-3, with 7 bases aligning to TRBD2. The germline V gene encodes CDR1 SQVTM and CDR2 ANQGSEA. The CDR3 consists of 13 residues. After removal of 7 bases from V and 2 bases from J, the junction contained 6 bases not matched to a gene. Here the CDR3 reads CSAGRGLTDTQYF. CDR3 coding DNA: TGCAGCGCTGGGAGGGGCCTCACAGATACGCAGTATTTT.

The V call is TRBV5-1, the J call TRBJ2-5; 9 bases match TRBD1. Germline V gene lookup returns CDR1 SGHRS and CDR2 YFSETQ. The CDR3 loop spans 14 amino acids. With V trimmed by 4 bases and J by 7 bases, 8 bases remained unmatched. For the CDR3, the DNA is TGCGCCAGCAGCACCGGGGACAGGGTGCTGACCCAGTACTTC. Translating it yields CASSTGDRVLTQYF.

CDR3 nucleotides: TGTGCCATCATGATCCCGGGTAAGGGCTACACCTTC. It yields the protein CAIMIPGKGYTF. The rearrangement uses TRBV10-3 and TRBJ1-2; no firm D call. The CDR3 spans 12 residues. The V end lost 7 bases, the J end lost 8 bases, and 14 bases lay between the germline ends. Germline V gives CDR1 ENHRY, CDR2 SYGVKD.

In the case of this clone: The identical CDR3 is also encoded by other nucleotide sequences in the sample. V gene TRBV5-6 combines with J gene TRBJ1-2; D is unresolved. This CDR3 region has 13 residues. Germline loops: CDR1 SGHDT, CDR2 YYEEEE. V dropped 0 bases and J dropped 2 bases, with 5 bases sitting between them. DNA for the CDR3: TGTGCCAGCAGCTTGGGCGGCAACTATGGCTACACCTTC. Translating gives CASSLGGNYGYTF.

This clone has just a few counts. J is TRBJ2-1 and V is TRBV5-4, with TRBD1 matching 7 bases. There are 15 residues in the CDR3. V lost 0 bases to trimming and J lost 4 bases; unmatched junction nucleotides: 4. Germline loops: CDR1 SGHNT, CDR2 YYREEE (reference sequence). The CDR3 region is CASSLGGQTYNEQFF. The CDR3 DNA sequence: TGTGCCAGCAGCTTGGGGGGACAGACGTACAATGAGCAGTTCTTC.

V gene TRBV5-1 combines with J gene TRBJ2-2, with D maybe TRBD2 (5 bases). Germline CDR1 SGHRS, CDR2 YFSETQ. Trimming cost V 6 bases and J 5 bases, with 14 bases left between them. This CDR3 has 14 residues. The CDR3 sequence: CASKQATGTGELFF. The CDR3 DNA sequence: TGCGCCAGCAAACAAGCGACGGGGACCGGGGAGCTGTTTTTT.

This clone was seen only a few times. The genes are TRBV7-9 and TRBJ2-7; 8 bases are a match to TRBD1. With V trimmed by 4 bases and J by 2 bases, 13 bases remained unmatched. CDR1 is SEHNR and CDR2 is FQNEAQ in the germline V gene (reference sequence). The CDR3 spans 17 residues. CDR3 protein: CASSSPLEGQGTYEQYF. CDR3 bases: TGTGCCAGCAGCTCACCGCTCGAAGGACAGGGAACCTACGAGCAGTACTTC.

The CDR3 loop is CASSLLANSPLHF. Written as DNA, the CDR3 is TGTGCCAGCAGCTTGCTGGCTAATTCACCCCTCCACTTT. The chain combines TRBV5-8 with TRBJ1-6; no clear D gene. Germline V gene data show CDR1 as SGHTS and CDR2 as YDEGEE. The CDR3 spans 13 residues. V gave up 1 base and J gave up 6 bases, with 5 bases separating them.

The V call is TRBV29-1, the J call TRBJ1-2, with D perhaps TRBD1 (5 bases). Trimming pared 7 bases from V and 3 bases from J, leaving 12 bases between. The CDR3 length is 12 residues. Germline lookup yields CDR1 SQVTM and CDR2 ANQGSEA. CDR3 amino acids: CSGSGTYYGYTF. The CDR3 DNA sequence: TGCAGCGGTTCCGGGACTTACTATGGCTACACCTTC.

The chain links TRBV15 to TRBJ2-3; D ambiguous. Germline V gene lookup returns CDR1 LNHNV and CDR2 YYDKDF (reference sequence). The CDR3 has 11 amino acids. Trimming took off 0 bases at V and 8 bases at J, with 3 bases between the two ends. The DNA of the CDR3 is TGTGCCACCAGCAGAGATCTTACGCAGTATTTT. Translation gives CATSRDLTQYF.

The rearrangement links TRBV28 to TRBJ2-2; 8 nucleotides align to TRBD1. The germline V gene encodes CDR1 MDHEN and CDR2 SYDVKM. V lost 2 bases to trimming and J lost 0 bases; unmatched junction nucleotides: 5. The CDR3 is 17 residues long. CDR3 amino acids: CASSLVGQVSNTGELFF. The CDR3 region has the DNA TGTGCCAGCAGTTTAGTGGGACAGGTATCGAACACCGGGGAGCTGTTTTTT.

This clone was seen a single time. V is TRBV6-5 and J is TRBJ2-7, with D hard to call. V lost 6 bases to trimming and J lost 3 bases, with 12 bases between them. CDR3 length equals 13 residues. Germline-derived CDR1 and CDR2 are MNHEY and SVGAGI. CDR3 in amino acids: CASSFYSGYEQYF. CDR3 sequence (DNA): TGTGCCAGCAGCTTTTATTCAGGCTACGAGCAGTACTTC.

V usage is TRBV19 and J usage is TRBJ1-6; D not resolved. CDR3 size: 15 residues. Trimming removed 5 bases from V and 11 bases from J, with 19 bases in between. In germline, CDR1 is LNHDA, CDR2 SQIVND (reference sequence). CDR3 bases: TGTGCCAGTAGTCCAACTGACAAGGTTCTCACACCCCTCCACTTT. It yields the protein CASSPTDKVLTPLHF.

DNA of the CDR3: TGTGCCAGCAGCTCCAGAGTTTACAGGGGAACACGCTCCTACGAGCAGTACTTC. Protein product: CASSSRVYRGTRSYEQYF. This chain joins TRBV5-6 and TRBJ2-7; 7 nucleotides line up with TRBD1. J lost 0 bases, V lost 3 bases, and 15 bases had no gene match. The CDR3 runs 18 residues. CDR1 SGHDT and CDR2 YYEEEE come from the germline V gene.

CDR3 coding DNA: TGTGCCAGCAGCAACCAACTAGCGAAGGTTGAGTTCTTC. It encodes CASSNQLAKVEFF. The V and J genes are TRBV7-9 and TRBJ2-1; 7 positions agree with TRBD2. The CDR3 spans 13 residues. The ends lost 5 bases at V and 14 bases at J; junction bases unmatched: 12. Germline V CDR1 and CDR2: SEHNR, FQNEAQ (reference sequence). Together with reference TRBV7-9 and TRBJ2-1, the CDR3 gives the full variable domain: DTGVSQNPRHKITKRGQNVTFRCDPISEHNRLYWYRQTLGQGPEFLTYFQNEAQLEKSRLLSDRFSAERPKGSFSTLEIQRTEQGDSAMYLCASSNQLAKVEFFGPGTRLTVL.

J is TRBJ2-7 and V is TRBV5-1, with 7 bases identical to TRBD2. Losses at the gene ends were 5 bases for V and 7 bases for J; bases not matched to a gene: 6. CDR1 is SGHRS and CDR2 is YFSETQ in the germline V gene. This CDR3 spans 12 amino acids. The CDR3 loop reads CASRSQGGEQYF. CDR3 nucleotides: TGCGCCAGCAGGTCCCAGGGAGGGGAGCAGTACTTC. The full variable domain, its missing parts supplied by reference TRBV5-1 and TRBJ2-7, is KAGVTQTPRYLIKTRGQQVTLSCSPISGHRSVSWYQQTPGQGLQFLFEYFSETQRNKGNFPGRFSGRQFSNSRSEMNVSTLELGDSALYLCASRSQGGEQYFGPGTRLTVT.

J is TRBJ2-6 and V is TRBV6-1; D gene unclear. V gave up 2 bases and J gave up 4 bases, with 9 bases separating them. Germline-derived CDR1 and CDR2 are MNHNS and SASEGT. The CDR3 spans 15 residues. As DNA, the CDR3 is TGTGCCAGCAGTGAATGGGCAGCCGGGGCCAACGTCCTGACTTTC. It codes for CASSEWAAGANVLTF.

The chain couples TRBV5-1 to TRBJ1-5; 9 bases map to TRBD1. Trimming at V came to 4 bases and at J to 7 bases, leaving 9 bases not matched to a gene. CDR3 length equals 15 residues. CDR1 is SGHRS, CDR2 YFSETQ, per germline. The CDR3 here is CASSPTTGGGQPQHF. CDR3 bases: TGCGCCAGCAGCCCGACCACAGGGGGCGGGCAGCCCCAGCATTTT.